The 2 T cell receptor beta chains given below trace back to one sample, sequenced in a study of neurological immune-mediated disorders. MiXCR, run by TCRdb on the 5' RACE reads, gives a single entry per CDR3 protein. The table includes about 53,000 distinct CDR3 sequences, around 3.5% detected once. The sequenced sample was PBMCs. The source is a woman in her 30s with multiple sclerosis.

Ten or more counts support this clonotype. V usage is TRBV7-2 and J usage is TRBJ1-5, with D unclear. Per germline, CDR1 SGHTA and CDR2 FQGNSA. Trimming stripped 3 bases from V and 7 bases from J, with 10 bases between. The CDR3 loop spans 13 amino acids. Here the CDR3 reads CASSFRSGQPQHF. In nucleotides, the CDR3 is TGTGCCAGCAGCTTTAGGTCTGGGCAGCCCCAGCATTTT.

This clonotype has a count of ten or more. The genes are TRBV10-3 and TRBJ2-5, with TRBD1 matching 9 bases. The V and J ends lost 5 bases and 4 bases, in that order; junction bases with no gene match: 8. The CDR3 is 15 residues long. Germline V gives CDR1 ENHRY, CDR2 SYGVKD. The CDR3 region has the DNA TGTGCCATCAGTTCCGGGACAGGGCAGGGAGAGACCCAGTACTTC. Translation gives CAISSGTGQGETQYF.